One sample yielded the 24 T cell receptor beta chains listed below, sequenced in a study of T cells after posttransplantation cyclophosphamide. Control samples came 1 year after myeloablative marrow transplants with methotrexate plus calcineurin inhibitor. The data were produced by immunoSEQ multiplex PCR, yet TCRdb's version contains in-frame clones alone and is incomplete. The table has approximately 10,000 clones, roughly 90% seen once. Sequenced here: PBMCs, sampled after an allogeneic stem cell transplant with a calcineurin inhibitor and methotrexate. All receptors come from a young adult male patient who received an allogeneic stem cell transplant from an unrelated donor, was CMV-positive, and had no GVHD. Some T cells could come from the graft donor.

V usage is TRBV4-3 and J usage is TRBJ2-5; no reliable D call. The end of the DNA aligns better with TRBJ2-7, so the J call may be wrong. The CDR3 consists of 15 residues. CDR1 is LGHNA, CDR2 YSLEER, per germline. Here the CDR3 reads CASSQVAREDYEQYF. The CDR3 DNA follows: TGCGCCAGCAGCCAGGTGGCCCGCGAGGACTACGAGCAGTACTTC.

The chain couples TRBV6-1 to TRBJ1-2, with TRBD1 as a possible D gene (5 bases). CDR3 length: 12 amino acids. Germline CDR1 reads MNHNS; CDR2 reads SASEGT. Trimming removed 6 bases from V and 8 bases from J, with 13 bases in between. CDR3: CASSHRLEGYTF. The CDR3 bases are TGTGCCAGCAGCCACAGGCTCGAGGGCTACACCTTC.

J is TRBJ1-3 and V is TRBV5-1; TRBD1 matches at 9 bases. The CDR3 runs 16 residues. J lost 1 base, V lost 0 bases, and 2 bases had no gene match. Germline-derived CDR1 and CDR2 are SGHRS and YFSETQ. CDR3 protein: CASSLGGTGSGNTIYF. CDR3 DNA: TGCGCCAGCAGCTTGGGTGGGACAGGGTCTGGAAACACCATATATTTT.

V is TRBV19 and J is TRBJ1-5; D remains unclear. Germline CDR1 reads LNHDA; CDR2 reads SQIVND (reference sequence). The ends were cut back, 6 bases at V and 1 base at J, with 7 bases in the middle. The CDR3 is 13 residues long. This CDR3 reads CASRETSNQPQHF. Written as DNA, the CDR3 is TGTGCCAGTAGGGAGACCAGCAATCAGCCCCAGCATTTT. The full variable domain, its missing parts supplied by reference TRBV19 and TRBJ1-5, is DGGITQSPKYLFRKEGQNVTLSCEQNLNHDAMYWYRQDPGQGLRLIYYSQIVNDFQKGDIAEGYSVSREKKESFPLTVTSAQKNPTAFYLCASRETSNQPQHFGDGTRLSIL.

The chain recombines TRBV1 with TRBJ2-7; TRBD1 is taken as the D call from the table, unchecked against the DNA. TRBV1 is flagged as a pseudogene. The CDR3 runs 13 residues. The CDR3, as DNA: TGCACCAGCAGCACAGAAAGCTCCTACGAGCAGTACGTC. Translation gives CTSSTESSYEQYV.

The J gene is TRBJ1-1, the V gene TRBV9, with D perhaps matching TRBD1 (5 bases). From germline, CDR1 is SGDLS and CDR2 YYNGEE. With 3 bases removed from V and 6 bases from J, the gap between germline ends came to 9 bases. CDR3 length: 12 amino acids. The CDR3 sequence is CASSATGAEAFF. For the CDR3, the DNA is TGTGCCAGCAGCGCCACAGGAGCTGAAGCTTTCTTT.

V usage is TRBV5-1 and J usage is TRBJ2-3, with TRBD2 identical over 7 bases. V shed 4 bases, J shed 4 bases, and the junction held 6 bases outside the gene matches. The CDR3 is 14 amino acids. From germline, CDR1 is SGHRS and CDR2 YFSETQ. CDR3 region: CASSPGEGPDTQYF. In DNA, the CDR3 is TGCGCCAGCAGCCCCGGGGAGGGCCCAGATACGCAGTATTTT.

To note about this clone: Sequence at one end of the junction differs from germline and may be a read error. The chain uses TRBV5-1 and TRBJ2-2; TRBD1 might be the D (5 bases). CDR1 is SGHRS and CDR2 is YFSETQ in the germline V gene. This CDR3 region has 14 residues. In DNA form, the CDR3 reads TGCGCCAGCAGCGCCATACAGGACACTGGGGAGCTGTTTTTT. It translates to CASSAIQDTGELFF.

The rearrangement uses TRBV4-2 and TRBJ2-3; 10 positions agree with TRBD2. The ends lost 1 base at V and 5 bases at J; junction bases unmatched: 9. CDR3 size: 17 residues. The V gene's germline CDR1 is LGHNA and CDR2 YNFKEQ. The CDR3 DNA is TGTGCCAGCAGCCAAGTAAAAAGCGGGAGGGCCATAGATACGCAGTATTTT. It translates to CASSQVKSGRAIDTQYF.

The rearrangement joins TRBV5-5 to TRBJ2-5; a weak D match, TRBD1 (6 bases). Germline assignment: CDR1 SGHKS and CDR2 YYEKEE (reference sequence). The CDR3 spans 16 residues. V was shortened by 3 bases and J by 4 bases, with 19 bases between the two germline ends. The CDR3 nucleotides are TGTGCCAGCAGCTCTAAGGGACAAATGGGGAGAGAGACCCAGTACTTC. This encodes CASSSKGQMGRETQYF.

The chain joins TRBV4-3 to TRBJ1-2; D is perhaps TRBD1 (6 bases). Trimming stripped 0 bases from V and 7 bases from J, with 12 bases between. The CDR3 is 14 residues long. Germline assignment: CDR1 LGHNA and CDR2 YSLEER. Written as DNA, the CDR3 is TGCGCCAGCAGCCAAGATCAGGGGTATGGTGGCTACACCTTC. Amino acid sequence: CASSQDQGYGGYTF.

The rearrangement links TRBV15 to TRBJ2-5; 9 bases are shared with TRBD1. The CDR3 contains 15 residues. Germline lookup yields CDR1 LNHNV and CDR2 YYDKDF (reference sequence). After removal of 5 bases from V and 9 bases from J, the junction contained 13 bases not matched to a gene. In DNA, the CDR3 is TGTGCCACCAGCCTTCCCGGGACAGGGTACCGGGCCCAGTACTTC. Translated: CATSLPGTGYRAQYF.

The rearrangement joins TRBV4-3 to TRBJ2-3, with 14 bases matching TRBD2. V gave up 3 bases and J gave up 4 bases; unmatched junction bases: 6. This CDR3 has 17 amino acids. The germline V gene has CDR1 LGHNA and CDR2 YSLEER. CDR3 protein: CASSHRTSGRRSDTQYF. CDR3 sequence (DNA): TGCGCCAGCAGCCATCGGACTAGCGGGAGGAGGTCAGATACGCAGTATTTT.

Remarks on this clone: At one end, the junction sequence differs from germline, possibly due to a read error. The chain couples TRBV2 to TRBJ1-6; D not certain. CDR1 and CDR2 from the germline V gene are SNHLY and FYNNEI. There are 15 residues in the CDR3. The CDR3 DNA reads as TGTGCCAGCAGTGAGAGAGGGTACGGGCATTCACCCCTCCACTTC. It codes for CASSERGYGHSPLHF.

This clone was recorded only once. CDR3 nucleotides: TGCAGCGCCTCCTCACTCGGGTACACTGAAGCTTTCTTT. Its translation: CSASSLGYTEAFF. This sequence joins TRBV29-1 and TRBJ1-1, with D hard to call. Between the trimmed V and J ends, which lost 7 bases and 3 bases, there was a span of 15 bases. The CDR3 is made up of 13 amino acids. The germline gives CDR1 SQVTM, CDR2 ANQGSEA.

Only a few counts were recorded for this clone. The V call is TRBV2, the J call TRBJ2-2; D gene uncertain. V gave up 5 bases and J gave up 9 bases, with 7 bases separating them. Germline V gene data show CDR1 as SNHLY and CDR2 as FYNNEI. The CDR3 consists of 11 residues. The CDR3 loop is CASSYDWELFF. The CDR3 region has the DNA TGTGCCAGCAGTTACGACTGGGAGCTGTTTTTT. The variable domain in full, with the rest retrieved from reference TRBV2 and TRBJ2-2, is EPEVTQTPSHQVTQMGQEVILRCVPISNHLYFYWYRQILGQKVEFLVSFYNNEISEKSEIFDDQFSVERPDGSNFTLKIRSTKLEDSAMYFCASSYDWELFFGEGSRLTVL.

The chain combines TRBV11-3 with TRBJ2-4; 7 nucleotides align to TRBD1. The CDR3 sequence is 15 residues long. V shed 5 bases, J shed 8 bases, and the junction held 12 bases outside the gene matches. The germline V gene has CDR1 SGHNT and CDR2 YENEEA. CDR3 nucleotides: TGTGCCAGCAGCCAATTACAGACAGGGTCGGACATTCAGTACTTC. Amino acids: CASSQLQTGSDIQYF.

This clone was detected only once. The chain links TRBV27 to TRBJ2-2, with D possibly TRBD2 on 6 matching bases. This CDR3 is built from 15 residues. Trimming pared 8 bases from V and 0 bases from J, leaving 13 bases between. The germline V gene has CDR1 MNHEY and CDR2 SMNVEV (reference sequence). Here the CDR3 DNA reads TGTGCCAGCCTCGGCGGGACCGCGAACACCGGGGAGCTGTTTTTT. Protein sequence: CASLGGTANTGELFF.

V usage is TRBV2 and J usage is TRBJ1-1; 8 nucleotides align to TRBD1. Germline values: CDR1 SNHLY, CDR2 FYNNEI. With 4 bases clipped from V and 7 bases from J, the junction kept 2 bases outside the gene matches. The CDR3 extends over 12 amino acids. The chain's CDR3 is CASSVGQGEAFF. CDR3 coding DNA: TGTGCCAGCAGTGTTGGACAGGGTGAAGCTTTCTTT.

The chain recombines TRBV7-9 with TRBJ1-1, with 7 bases aligning to TRBD1. The CDR3 is 13 amino acids. V was pared by 6 bases and J by 4 bases, with 5 bases of the junction left unmatched. The germline CDR1 and CDR2 sequences are SEHNR and FQNEAQ (reference sequence). The CDR3 reads CASSFTGATEAFF. The CDR3, as DNA: TGTGCCAGCAGTTTTACAGGGGCCACTGAAGCTTTCTTT.

This clone was picked up a small number of times. The chain couples TRBV20-1 to TRBJ2-1; D might be TRBD1 (6 bases). Trimming cost V 6 bases and J 9 bases, with 9 bases left between them. The CDR3 spans 10 residues. Germline CDR1 reads DFQATT; CDR2 reads SNEGSKA (reference sequence). CDR3 region: CSAVQGEQFF. CDR3 DNA: TGCAGTGCAGTACAGGGTGAGCAGTTCTTC.

The chain uses TRBV25-1 and TRBJ2-1; the match to TRBD2 covers 13 bases. J gave up 6 bases and V 6 bases, and 5 bases lay outside the gene matches. This CDR3 comprises 15 residues. Per the germline V gene, CDR1 is MGHDK and CDR2 is SYGVNS. CDR3 nucleotide sequence: TGTGCCAGCAGAGAACTAGCGGGAGGGGCCAATGAGCAGTTCTTC. This gives the protein CASRELAGGANEQFF.

The gene calls are TRBV27 and TRBJ1-6, with no clear D. Per the germline V gene, CDR1 is MNHEY and CDR2 is SMNVEV (reference sequence). CDR3 length equals 16 residues. Between the trimmed V and J ends, which lost 5 bases and 4 bases, there was a span of 15 bases. CDR3 coding DNA: TGTGCCAGCAGTCAGACAAGCAAACGGTATAATTCACCCCTCCACTTT. Its protein is CASSQTSKRYNSPLHF.

V usage is TRBV7-3 and J usage is TRBJ2-3; D is unresolved. Germline V gene lookup returns CDR1 SGHTA and CDR2 FQGTGA. The V gene lost 4 bases and the J gene lost 4 bases, with 12 bases spanning the gap. This CDR3 comprises 14 residues. CDR3 amino acids: CASSSGSKPDTQYF. CDR3 coding DNA: TGTGCCAGCAGCTCCGGGTCCAAACCAGATACGCAGTATTTT. Drawing the rest from reference TRBV7-3 and TRBJ2-3, the complete variable domain is GAGVSQTPSNKVTEKGKYVELRCDPISGHTALYWYRQSLGQGPEFLIYFQGTGAADDSGLPNDRFFAVRPEGSVSTLKIQRTERGDSAVYLCASSSGSKPDTQYFGPGTRLTVL.